The 10 T cell receptor beta chains below were found in one sample sequenced in a study of early T cells in non-severe SARS-CoV-2 infection. TCRdb recomputed calls from the 5' RACE reads with MiXCR, one row per CDR3 protein. Among roughly 64,000 distinct CDR3 sequences listed, roughly 12% were seen once. Here the sequenced sample was whole blood, taken at baseline. The origin of the receptors is an adult who was a healthcare worker with PCR-confirmed SARS-CoV-2 infection or an uninfected control (not recorded which).

V and J are TRBV12-3 or TRBV12-4 and TRBJ1-1; the match to TRBD1 covers 9 bases. V trimming: 3 bases; J trimming: 3 bases; junction bases outside the gene matches: 11. The CDR3 is 17 residues long. The CDR3 region has the DNA TGTGCCAGCAGTTTTTGGAGGACAGGGGATAGAGACACTGAAGCTTTCTTT. It codes for CASSFWRTGDRDTEAFF.

The chain has TRBV27 and TRBJ2-2; D unresolved. The CDR3 length is 16 residues. The V gene's germline CDR1 is MNHEY and CDR2 SMNVEV (reference sequence). The V end lost 8 bases, the J end lost 1 base, and 17 bases lay between the germline ends. This chain's CDR3 is CASLRLGGENTGELFF. For the CDR3, the DNA is TGTGCCAGCCTCCGATTGGGCGGAGAGAACACCGGGGAGCTGTTTTTT.

This clonotype was picked up a small number of times. V is TRBV7-3 and J is TRBJ2-2, with 8 nucleotides matching TRBD2. The junction had 10 bases not matched to a gene; V was cut back by 5 bases and J by 5 bases. Germline lookup yields CDR1 SGHTA and CDR2 FQGTGA. The length of the CDR3 is 16 residues. DNA of the CDR3: TGTGCCAGCAGCCTCACCAGGGTAGCGGGGACCGGGGAGCTGTTTTTT. It yields the protein CASSLTRVAGTGELFF. The full variable domain, rest sourced from reference TRBV7-3 and TRBJ2-2, is GAGVSQTPSNKVTEKGKYVELRCDPISGHTALYWYRQSLGQGPEFLIYFQGTGAADDSGLPNDRFFAVRPEGSVSTLKIQRTERGDSAVYLCASSLTRVAGTGELFFGEGSRLTVL.

The chain joins TRBV9 to TRBJ2-2, with a possible D match to TRBD1 (6 bases). The germline V and J ends were trimmed by 0 bases and 4 bases, with 13 bases remaining between them. Germline CDR1 reads SGDLS; CDR2 reads YYNGEE. The CDR3 runs 16 residues. The CDR3 bases are TGTGCCAGCAGCGTAGAGTTAATGGGGGCCACCGGGGAGCTGTTTTTT. As protein: CASSVELMGATGELFF.

Comments on this clonotype: One base away lies a much larger clone, so this may be a sequencing read error. The chain is built from TRBV11-2 and TRBJ2-5; D gene unclear. Germline V CDR1 and CDR2: SGHAT, FQNNGV. The CDR3 extends over 12 amino acids. The CDR3 sequence: CVSSLGEETQYF. DNA for the CDR3: TGTGTCAGCAGCTTAGGCGAGGAGACCCAGTACTTC.

The table lists this clonotype with many counts. CDR3 DNA sequence: TGTGCCAGCAGCTCCCCATCGGGGGGCCGCACTGAAGCTTTCTTT. Translated, it gives CASSSPSGGRTEAFF. J is TRBJ1-1 and V is TRBV11-2, with a tentative D call TRBD1 (6 bases). This CDR3 comprises 15 residues. Looked up from germline, CDR1 is SGHAT and CDR2 is FQNNGV. V lost 4 bases to trimming and J lost 4 bases, with 16 bases between them.

This clonotype came up a few times. The chain uses TRBV6-1 and TRBJ1-5; D not resolved. The CDR3 consists of 14 residues. Looked up from germline, CDR1 is MNHNS and CDR2 is SASEGT. Trimming left V 0 bases short and J 7 bases short, with 10 bases between. The CDR3 reads CASSEAMRMQPQHF. The CDR3 coding sequence is TGTGCCAGCAGTGAAGCGATGCGAATGCAGCCCCAGCATTTT.

This clonotype was counted at least ten times. The chain couples TRBV7-6 to TRBJ2-3; D uncertain. V was shortened by 5 bases and J by 2 bases, with 5 bases between the two germline ends. CDR1 and CDR2 (germline): SGHVS, FNYEAQ. CDR3 size: 12 residues. The CDR3 DNA reads TGTGCCAGCAGCCCTTTCACAGATACGCAGTATTTT. Amino acids: CASSPFTDTQYF.

The table lists this clonotype with a few counts. V and J are TRBV12-3 or TRBV12-4 and TRBJ2-1, with 8 positions matching TRBD2. J gave up 2 bases and V 8 bases, and 8 bases lay outside the gene matches. The CDR3 is 15 residues long. The CDR3 DNA is TGTGCCAGCGCCCCGGGACTAGAACCCTACAATGAGCAGTTCTTC. This sequence encodes CASAPGLEPYNEQFF.

This sequence joins TRBV19 and TRBJ1-3; tentative D call: TRBD1 (5 bases). V was clipped by 7 bases and J by 2 bases, with 15 bases between them. Germline lookup yields CDR1 LNHDA and CDR2 SQIVND (reference sequence). The CDR3 runs 15 residues. The CDR3 spells CASTYRSRAGNTIYF. The CDR3 region has the DNA TGTGCCAGTACCTACAGGAGCCGAGCTGGAAACACCATATATTTT.